The clone carrying this TCR beta chain has only a few counts. This entry is derived from a study of blood T cell repertoires in COVID-19. Whole-study context: From the United States, Italy and Spain came samples of acute and convalescent COVID-19. PBMCs, B-cell-depleted T cells, or T cells provided the cDNA or gDNA that made up the material.

Authors' methods: Estimation of nucleated cell counts was performed using reference gene primer amplification. Assay: immunoSEQ multiplex PCR; the TCRdb copy retains only in-frame clones and omits some. Clone size and the V and J calls come from that table; the DNA yielded D and trimming. The sample contains some 350,000 clones, around 83% of which appear only once. The ends were cut back, 2 bases at V and 3 bases at J, with 8 bases in the middle. The CDR3 loop spans 13 amino acids. Germline V gene lookup returns CDR1 SGHAT and CDR2 FQNNGV. The rearrangement links TRBV11-2 to TRBJ2-7; D possibly corresponds to TRBD1 (5 bases). Sequencing used peripheral blood. The TCR sequence derives from a man aged 30-40 years with active or convalescent COVID-19. As DNA, the CDR3 is TGTGCCAGCAGCTTACAGGGTAGCTACGAGCAGTACTTC. Its translation is CASSLQGSYEQYF.